These 12 T cell receptor beta chains share one sample of origin, sequenced in a study of blood T cell repertoires in COVID-19. The assay was immunoSEQ multiplex PCR, and TCRdb's table has in-frame clones only and misses some. The sample has roughly 300,000 clones, 65% to 90% seen once. Sequences were obtained from peripheral blood. The receptors were sampled from a human donor in a cohort sampled during active COVID-19.

V is TRBV27 and J is TRBJ2-1; 13 nucleotides agree with TRBD2. V lost 4 bases and J lost 9; bases outside the gene matches: 6. The CDR3 length is 15 residues. The germline V gene encodes CDR1 MNHEY and CDR2 SMNVEV (reference sequence). CDR3 sequence (DNA): TGTGCCAGCAGTTCGAGGACTAGCGGGAGAAGTGAGCAGTTCTTC. Translation: CASSSRTSGRSEQFF.

This chain links TRBV1 with TRBJ2-1; TRBD2 is taken as the D call from the table, unchecked against the DNA. TRBV1 is deemed a pseudogene. The length of the CDR3 is 11 residues. The CDR3 is CTSSHLNEQFF. The CDR3 DNA is TGCACCAGCAGCCATCTCAATGAGCAGTTCTTC.

The chain carries TRBV6-4 and TRBJ2-7; tentative D call: TRBD2 (6 bases). Germline lookup yields CDR1 MRHNA and CDR2 SNTAGT. The V gene lost 7 bases and the J gene lost 4 bases, with 17 bases spanning the gap. CDR3 length: 14 amino acids. CDR3: CASTPIAAKYEQYF. In DNA form, the CDR3 reads TGTGCCAGCACTCCAATAGCGGCAAAGTACGAGCAGTACTTC.

The chain couples TRBV12-5 to TRBJ1-3, with 7 bases aligning to TRBD1. J lost 0 bases, V lost 1 base, and 9 bases had no gene match. Germline CDR1 is LGHNT and CDR2 is FRNRAP. This CDR3 region has 18 residues. This CDR3 reads CASGLGQGVTYSGNTIYF. Written as DNA, the CDR3 is TGTGCTAGTGGTTTGGGACAGGGAGTTACCTACTCTGGAAACACCATATATTTT. The full variable domain, in which reference TRBV12-5 and TRBJ1-3 provide the parts outside the CDR3, is DARVTQTPRHKVTEMGQEVTMRCQPILGHNTVFWYRQTMMQGLELLAYFRNRAPLDDSGMPKDRFSAEMPDATLATLKIQPSEPRDSAVYFCASGLGQGVTYSGNTIYFGEGSWLTVV.

The CDR3 loop is CASSPSFETQYF. The CDR3 nucleotides are TGTGCCAGCAGCCCCTCGTTCGAGACCCAGTACTTC. This sequence joins TRBV7-8 and TRBJ2-5; no definite D call. V was clipped by 5 bases and J by 5 bases, with 9 bases between them. Germline CDR1 is SGHVS and CDR2 is FQNEAQ. This CDR3 contains 12 residues.

V and J are TRBV19 and TRBJ2-1; the D gene is possibly TRBD1 (5 bases). CDR3 length: 17 amino acids. CDR1 and CDR2 from the germline V gene are LNHDA and SQIVND (reference sequence). Trimming removed 6 bases at V and 0 bases at J, with 18 bases between. The CDR3 sequence is CASSFPGARSSYNEQFF. The CDR3 DNA is TGTGCCAGTAGCTTCCCTGGGGCGCGGAGCTCCTACAATGAGCAGTTCTTC.

The chain carries TRBV9 and TRBJ2-3; possible D gene TRBD2, 6 bases. CDR1 and CDR2 from the germline V gene are SGDLS and YYNGEE. V lost 4 bases to trimming and J lost 3 bases, with 18 bases between them. The CDR3 sequence is 16 residues long. The CDR3 sequence is CASSRRSGEGTDTQYF. The CDR3 nucleotides read TGTGCCAGCAGCCGTCGGTCGGGAGAGGGAACAGATACGCAGTATTTT.

V is TRBV5-1 and J is TRBJ2-7; perhaps TRBD2 as D (6 bases). V was shortened by 0 bases and J by 0 bases, with 7 bases between the two germline ends. In germline, CDR1 is SGHRS, CDR2 YFSETQ. CDR3 length: 14 amino acids. The CDR3 reads CASSLAGGSYEQYF. DNA for the CDR3: TGCGCCAGCAGCTTGGCCGGGGGCTCCTACGAGCAGTACTTC.

The genes are TRBV7-9 and TRBJ1-5; TRBD1 matches at 8 bases. This CDR3 has 15 amino acids. Unmatched junction bases numbered 8, after V lost 6 bases and J lost 4 bases. From germline, CDR1 is SEHNR and CDR2 FQNEAQ (reference sequence). The CDR3 protein is CASSLQGVGNQPQHF. The DNA of the CDR3 is TGTGCCAGCAGTTTACAGGGGGTAGGAAATCAGCCCCAGCATTTT.

The rearrangement uses TRBV2 and TRBJ2-7, with 10 bases that match TRBD2. CDR3 length equals 15 residues. Germline CDR1 SNHLY, CDR2 FYNNEI. Trimming removed 6 bases from V and 4 bases from J; junction bases left unmatched: 9. DNA of the CDR3: TGTGCCAGCAGGGGTTCAGGAGCGGGAGGGTACGAGCAGTACTTC. Its protein is CASRGSGAGGYEQYF.

A note on this clone: Relative to the germline gene, one junction end is altered; a read error may explain this. This chain connects TRBV6-1 to TRBJ2-1; 8 bases fit TRBD2. The V gene's germline CDR1 is MNHNS and CDR2 SASEGT. The CDR3 extends over 12 amino acids. This CDR3 is CASSELGAGELF. The CDR3 DNA follows: TGTGCCAGCAGTGAACTAGGAGCGGGGGAGCTCTTC.

The genes are TRBV19 and TRBJ2-1; possibly TRBD2 for D (5 bases). From germline, CDR1 is LNHDA and CDR2 SQIVND (reference sequence). V was pared by 3 bases and J by 12 bases, with 15 bases between. The length of the CDR3 is 13 residues. Written as DNA, the CDR3 is TGTGCCAGTAGTATGGGTCGAGCGGAAAGGCAGTTCTTC. It encodes CASSMGRAERQFF.